The subject of this entry is one T cell receptor beta chain. CDR1 SGHRS and CDR2 YFSETQ come from the germline V gene. This CDR3 comprises 17 residues. V dropped 0 bases and J dropped 1; count of bases not matched to a gene: 8. The sample is drawn from a study of T cell changes during pregnancy in multiple sclerosis. Some clones are missing from TCRdb's copy, which holds only in-frame ones; the method was immunoSEQ multiplex PCR. The table records tens of thousands of clones, 92% of them present only once. The sequence was collected from a female donor in good health, enrolled as a control in a pregnancy study. The V call is TRBV5-1, the J call TRBJ1-1; 8 nucleotides agree with TRBD1. The source was peripheral blood, collected in the second trimester of pregnancy. CDR3 loop: CASSLAPGTGPNTEAFF. For the CDR3, the DNA is TGCGCCAGCAGCTTGGCCCCCGGGACAGGACCGAACACTGAAGCTTTCTTT.